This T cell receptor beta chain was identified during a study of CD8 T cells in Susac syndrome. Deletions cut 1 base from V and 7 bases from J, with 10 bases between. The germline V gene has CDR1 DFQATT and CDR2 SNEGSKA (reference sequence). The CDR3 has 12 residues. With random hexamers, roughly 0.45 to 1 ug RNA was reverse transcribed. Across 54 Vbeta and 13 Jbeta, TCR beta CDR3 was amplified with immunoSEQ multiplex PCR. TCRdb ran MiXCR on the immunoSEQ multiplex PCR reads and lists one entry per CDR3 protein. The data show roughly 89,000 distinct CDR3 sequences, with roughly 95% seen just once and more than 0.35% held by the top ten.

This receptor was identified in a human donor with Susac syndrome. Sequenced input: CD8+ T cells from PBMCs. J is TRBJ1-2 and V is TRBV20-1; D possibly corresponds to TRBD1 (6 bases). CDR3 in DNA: TGCAGTGCTAGAGGTGGGGGCTTTGGCTACACCTTC. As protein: CSARGGGFGYTF.